This T cell receptor beta chain emerged from a study of T cell responses to AZD1222 COVID-19 vaccine. General observations from the study: It should be noted that donors were predominantly white British and more often female, and clonal diversity was possibly underestimated. The span of vaccine-associated CD4 TCRs extended across spike, with dominance at 160-218 and 743-854.

Generated by immunoSEQ multiplex PCR, the TCRdb table keeps only in-frame clones and is missing some. The sample consists of about 120,000 clones, around 87% of them appearing once. The germline gives CDR1 PRHDT, CDR2 FYEKMQ (reference sequence). This CDR3 spans 18 amino acids. V was trimmed by 1 base and J by 4 bases, leaving 20 bases between them. As for this clone: Its cognate antigen is unknown.

This sequence was found in an adult in good health. The sequencing used peripheral blood, collected on day 0 of AZD1222 vaccination. The chain links TRBV13 to TRBJ1-5; D may be TRBD1 (6 bases). CDR3 bases: TGTGCCAGCAGCTTAGTTGGGGGGGGCGGTTCGAGAAATCAGCCCCAGCATTTT. This codes for CASSLVGGGGSRNQPQHF.